The 23 T cell receptor beta chains below come from one sample, sequenced in a study of cytomegalovirus exposure and HLA in healthy donors. Generated by immunoSEQ multiplex PCR, the TCRdb table keeps only in-frame clones and is missing some. Of 45,000 to 65,000 clones in the sample, around 93% were seen once. The sample consisted of PBMCs. These receptors all stem from a woman under 30 in good health and CMV-seropositive.

CDR3 sequence: CASSAQTNYGYTF. CDR3 in DNA: TGTGCCAGCAGCGCACAAACAAACTATGGCTACACCTTC. This chain links TRBV7-2 with TRBJ1-2; D gene uncertain. The V gene lost 5 bases and the J gene lost 2 bases, with 9 bases spanning the gap. The CDR3 loop spans 13 amino acids. Germline CDR1 and CDR2: SGHTA and FQGNSA.

The chain has TRBV25-1 and TRBJ2-1, with 7 nucleotides matching TRBD2. The trim removed 1 base at V and 0 bases at J, leaving 3 bases unmatched. This CDR3 comprises 16 residues. Germline-derived CDR1 and CDR2 are MGHDK and SYGVNS. The CDR3 region is CASSESGGGSYNEQFF. In nucleotides, the CDR3 is TGTGCCAGCAGTGAATCTGGGGGGGGCTCCTACAATGAGCAGTTCTTC. Drawing the rest from reference TRBV25-1 and TRBJ2-1, the complete variable domain is EADIYQTPRYLVIGTGKKITLECSQTMGHDKMYWYQQDPGMELHLIHYSYGVNSTEKGDLSSESTVSRIRTEHFPLTLESARPSHTSQYLCASSESGGGSYNEQFFGPGTRLTVL.

This chain links TRBV14 with TRBJ1-1; 8 bases fit TRBD1. Germline V gene sequence: CDR1 SGHDN, CDR2 FVKESK. The V gene end was trimmed by 0 bases and the J gene end by 11 bases; junction bases not matched to a gene: 11. The CDR3 consists of 15 residues. CDR3 protein: CASSQDPMSDRGAFF. The CDR3 DNA is TGTGCCAGCAGCCAAGATCCAATGTCCGACAGGGGTGCTTTCTTT. Using reference TRBV14 and TRBJ1-1 for the parts outside the CDR3, the full variable domain is EAGVTQFPSHSVIEKGQTVTLRCDPISGHDNLYWYRRVMGKEIKFLLHFVKESKQDESGMPNNRFLAERTGGTYSTLKVQPAELEDSGVYFCASSQDPMSDRGAFFGQGTRLTVV.

This clone was detected only once. CDR3 sequence: CASSLRGLAGNGEQYF. CDR3 DNA: TGTGCCAGCAGCTTAAGGGGGCTAGCGGGGAACGGCGAGCAGTACTTC. The chain employs TRBV7-2 and TRBJ2-7; 9 bases line up with TRBD2. Germline CDR1 is SGHTA and CDR2 is FQGNSA. The CDR3 sequence is 16 residues long. Losses at the gene ends were 2 bases for V and 6 bases for J; bases not matched to a gene: 11.

This CDR3 is CASSLRGGALNTGELFF. The CDR3 DNA reads as TGTGCCAGCAGTTTACGTGGGGGGGCCCTTAACACCGGGGAGCTGTTTTTT. The V gene is TRBV7-8, the J gene TRBJ2-2, with a weak D call TRBD2 (7 bases). The ends were cut back, 6 bases at V and 2 bases at J, with 19 bases in the middle. CDR3 length equals 17 residues. From germline, CDR1 is SGHVS and CDR2 FQNEAQ.

The chain uses TRBV7-9 and TRBJ2-6; 10 bases line up with TRBD1. CDR1 is SEHNR, CDR2 FQNEAQ, per germline (reference sequence). The CDR3 consists of 17 residues. With 8 bases clipped from V and 2 bases from J, the junction kept 9 bases outside the gene matches. The CDR3 region has the DNA TGTGCCAGCGGGACCGGGACAGGGGTCACTGGGGCCAACGTCCTGACTTTC. It translates to CASGTGTGVTGANVLTF.

This rearrangement joins TRBV28 to TRBJ2-7; D is perhaps TRBD2 (6 bases). There are 15 residues in the CDR3. Trimming shortened V by 5 bases and J by 6 bases, and 20 bases separated the two germline ends. Germline V gene data show CDR1 as MDHEN and CDR2 as SYDVKM. As DNA, the CDR3 is TGTGCCAGCAGTCCGATGGGACTCAGGGATGGCGAGCAGTACTTC. Amino acid sequence: CASSPMGLRDGEQYF.

J is TRBJ2-2 and V is TRBV2; perhaps TRBD1 as D (6 bases). V gave up 3 bases and J gave up 6 bases, with 14 bases separating them. The germline CDR1 and CDR2 sequences are SNHLY and FYNNEI. The CDR3 is 15 residues long. The CDR3 sequence is CASSESWPGAGELFF. In DNA, the CDR3 is TGTGCCAGCAGTGAGTCTTGGCCAGGGGCCGGGGAGCTGTTTTTT.

The chain links TRBV29-1 to TRBJ1-5, with D unresolved. The germline gives CDR1 SQVTM, CDR2 ANQGSEA. The CDR3 loop spans 13 amino acids. V lost 7 bases and J lost 0, with 10 bases in between. CDR3 in amino acids: CSASGSSNQPQHF. The CDR3, as DNA: TGCAGCGCCTCGGGAAGTAGCAATCAGCCCCAGCATTTT. Drawing the rest from reference TRBV29-1 and TRBJ1-5, the complete variable domain is SAVISQKPSRDICQRGTSLTIQCQVDSQVTMMFWYRQQPGQSLTLIATANQGSEATYESGFVIDKFPISRPNLTFSTLTVSNMSPEDSSIYLCSASGSSNQPQHFGDGTRLSIL.

The chain recombines TRBV9 with TRBJ2-3; 7 nucleotides line up with TRBD1. Unmatched junction bases numbered 5, after V lost 3 bases and J lost 4 bases. CDR1 is SGDLS, CDR2 YYNGEE, per germline. CDR3 length: 14 amino acids. The CDR3 loop reads CASSGQGKADTQYF. The CDR3 DNA reads TGTGCCAGCAGCGGACAGGGAAAGGCAGATACGCAGTATTTT.

The chain carries TRBV28 and TRBJ2-7; tentative D call: TRBD2 (6 bases). CDR3 length: 12 residues. Trimming pared 7 bases from V and 2 bases from J, leaving 9 bases between. Germline CDR1 MDHEN, CDR2 SYDVKM. CDR3 DNA: TGTGCCAGCAAGGAGGGTGCCTACGAGCAGTACTTC. It translates to CASKEGAYEQYF.

V and J are TRBV2 and TRBJ2-7; 10 nucleotides match TRBD1. CDR1 SNHLY and CDR2 FYNNEI come from the germline V gene. This CDR3 comprises 14 residues. V dropped 4 bases and J dropped 7; count of bases not matched to a gene: 7. The CDR3 region is CASSGRDRGAEQYF. CDR3 coding DNA: TGTGCCAGCAGTGGGAGGGACAGGGGCGCTGAGCAGTACTTC. Looking up the rest from reference TRBV2 and TRBJ2-7 gives the full variable domain: EPEVTQTPSHQVTQMGQEVILRCVPISNHLYFYWYRQILGQKVEFLVSFYNNEISEKSEIFDDQFSVERPDGSNFTLKIRSTKLEDSAMYFCASSGRDRGAEQYFGPGTRLTVT.

J is TRBJ2-2 and V is TRBV5-6; TRBD1 is a possible D gene (6 bases). The germline CDR1 and CDR2 sequences are SGHDT and YYEEEE. This CDR3 contains 15 residues. V was clipped by 4 bases and J by 6 bases, with 16 bases between them. The CDR3 sequence is CASSRSKTGSGELFF. CDR3 coding DNA: TGTGCCAGCAGCCGTTCTAAGACAGGTTCCGGGGAGCTGTTTTTT.

This chain connects TRBV7-8 to TRBJ1-3; 9 bases line up with TRBD1. V lost 1 base to trimming and J lost 4 bases; unmatched junction nucleotides: 8. This CDR3 has 17 residues. Germline V gene lookup returns CDR1 SGHVS and CDR2 FQNEAQ. CDR3 in amino acids: CASSLDWGQGSGNTIYF. DNA of the CDR3: TGTGCCAGCAGCTTAGATTGGGGACAGGGTTCAGGAAACACCATATATTTT.

This sequence joins TRBV7-9 and TRBJ2-5; D ambiguous. This CDR3 region has 13 residues. Trimming removed 6 bases at V and 4 bases at J, with 12 bases between. The germline V gene encodes CDR1 SEHNR and CDR2 FQNEAQ (reference sequence). The DNA for the CDR3 is TGTGCCAGCAGACCTAGAGAGCTAGAGACCCAGTACTTC. Its protein is CASRPRELETQYF.

This clone has just one count. This chain joins TRBV4-1 and TRBJ2-5; D is ambiguous. The ends were cut back, 0 bases at V and 3 bases at J, with 8 bases in the middle. The CDR3 runs 14 residues. Germline lookup yields CDR1 MGHRA and CDR2 YSYEKL. In nucleotides, the CDR3 is TGCGCCAGCAGCCAAGATCGTCCAGAAGAGACCCAGTACTTC. Translated, it gives CASSQDRPEETQYF.

The chain uses TRBV6-1 and TRBJ1-4; D remains ambiguous. The germline V and J ends were trimmed by 4 bases and 8 bases, with 11 bases remaining between them. CDR3 size: 13 residues. CDR1 is MNHNS and CDR2 is SASEGT in the germline V gene. CDR3 nucleotide sequence: TGTGCCAGCAGTGGATGGGAGGGAGAAAAACTGTTTTTT. It translates to CASSGWEGEKLFF.

CDR3 DNA sequence: TGTGCCAGCAGCCCGGGACAGGGCGCAGGGGCTGGAAACACCATATATTTT. Encoded protein: CASSPGQGAGAGNTIYF. This chain joins TRBV7-7 and TRBJ1-3; TRBD1 matches at 9 bases. Looked up from germline, CDR1 is SSHAT and CDR2 is FNYEAQ (reference sequence). V trimming: 5 bases; J trimming: 2 bases; junction bases outside the gene matches: 10. The CDR3 contains 17 residues.

The chain has TRBV29-1 and TRBJ2-1; the match to TRBD1 covers 9 bases. Losses at the gene ends were 3 bases for V and 5 bases for J; bases not matched to a gene: 8. Germline V gives CDR1 SQVTM, CDR2 ANQGSEA. This CDR3 has 15 amino acids. The CDR3 is CSVEGGTGPDNEQFF. CDR3 nucleotide sequence: TGCAGCGTTGAGGGGGGGACAGGGCCCGACAATGAGCAGTTCTTC.

The CDR3 DNA follows: TGTGCCAGCACCTTGGACAGGACTGGGGCCAACGTCCTGACTTTC. Amino acid sequence: CASTLDRTGANVLTF. V usage is TRBV28 and J usage is TRBJ2-6, with TRBD1 matching over 7 bases. Losses at the gene ends were 7 bases for V and 2 bases for J; bases not matched to a gene: 5. This CDR3 contains 15 residues. Germline V gene lookup returns CDR1 MDHEN and CDR2 SYDVKM.

V is TRBV7-2 and J is TRBJ2-5; 7 bases line up with TRBD1. The length of the CDR3 is 14 residues. The germline V gene encodes CDR1 SGHTA and CDR2 FQGNSA. J was trimmed by 1 base and V by 8 bases; bases with no gene match: 7. The CDR3 here is CASSLDRVQETQYF. The DNA of the CDR3 is TGTGCCAGCTCCCTAGACAGGGTCCAAGAGACCCAGTACTTC.

V and J are TRBV12-5 and TRBJ1-1; 7 positions agree with TRBD1. J was trimmed by 4 bases and V by 1 base; bases with no gene match: 0. Germline V gives CDR1 LGHNT, CDR2 FRNRAP. The CDR3 consists of 13 residues. DNA for the CDR3: TGTGCTAGTGGTTTGGGACAGGGCACTGAAGCTTTCTTT. This codes for CASGLGQGTEAFF.

V usage is TRBV2 and J usage is TRBJ2-1; maybe TRBD2 (8 bases). CDR3 length: 16 amino acids. V shed 5 bases and J shed 9 bases, with 23 bases lying between them. The germline V gene encodes CDR1 SNHLY and CDR2 FYNNEI. The CDR3 DNA is TGTGCCAGCAGTCCAGGGGGACTAGGAGGGAGCGGTGAGCAGTTCTTC. As protein: CASSPGGLGGSGEQFF.